This T cell receptor beta chain derives from a study of T cell changes during pregnancy in multiple sclerosis. Some clones are missing from TCRdb's copy, which holds only in-frame ones; the method was immunoSEQ multiplex PCR. The sample lists tens of thousands of clones, 93% seen once, with less than 0.75% in the top ten. CDR1 SEHNR and CDR2 FQNEAQ come from the germline V gene (reference sequence). The CDR3 has 14 residues. Trimming cost V 3 bases and J 3 bases, with 11 bases left between them. This receptor was obtained from a female donor in good health, enrolled as a control in a pregnancy study. The chain carries TRBV7-9 and TRBJ1-2, with a tentative D call TRBD1 (5 bases). Source: peripheral blood, taken in the second trimester of pregnancy. CDR3 protein: CASSFGRDHYGYTF. The DNA for the CDR3 is TGTGCCAGCAGCTTTGGCAGGGATCACTATGGCTACACCTTC.